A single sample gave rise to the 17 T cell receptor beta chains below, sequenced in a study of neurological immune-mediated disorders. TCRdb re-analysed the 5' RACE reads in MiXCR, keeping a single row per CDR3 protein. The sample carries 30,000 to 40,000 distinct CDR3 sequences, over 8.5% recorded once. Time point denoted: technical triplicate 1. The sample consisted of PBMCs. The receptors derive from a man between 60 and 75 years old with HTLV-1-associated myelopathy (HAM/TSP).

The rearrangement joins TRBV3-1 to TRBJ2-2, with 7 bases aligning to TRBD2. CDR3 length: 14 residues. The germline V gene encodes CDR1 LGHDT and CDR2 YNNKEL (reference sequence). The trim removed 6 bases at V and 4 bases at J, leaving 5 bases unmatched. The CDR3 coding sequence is TGTGCCAGCAGGCAGGCGGGAGCCACCGGGGAGCTGTTTTTT. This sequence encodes CASRQAGATGELFF.

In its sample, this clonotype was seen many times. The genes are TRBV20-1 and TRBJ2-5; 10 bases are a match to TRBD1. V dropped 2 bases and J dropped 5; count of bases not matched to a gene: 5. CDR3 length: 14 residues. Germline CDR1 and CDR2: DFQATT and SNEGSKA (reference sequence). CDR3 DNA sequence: TGCAGTGCTAGATATGGACAGGGGGATGAGACCCAGTACTTC. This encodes CSARYGQGDETQYF.

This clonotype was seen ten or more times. CDR3: CASSLQENQPQHF. The DNA for the CDR3 is TGTGCCAGCAGCTTACAGGAGAATCAGCCCCAGCATTTT. This rearrangement joins TRBV7-6 to TRBJ1-5; no reliable D call. In germline, CDR1 is SGHVS, CDR2 FNYEAQ. There are 13 residues in the CDR3. The V and J ends lost 2 bases and 4 bases respectively, with 6 bases between them.

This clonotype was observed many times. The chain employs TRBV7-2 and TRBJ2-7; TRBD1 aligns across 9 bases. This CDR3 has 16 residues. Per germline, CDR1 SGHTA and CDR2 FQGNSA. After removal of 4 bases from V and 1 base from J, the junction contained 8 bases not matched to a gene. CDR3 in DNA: TGTGCCAGCAGCTCCCAGGTGGGGACAGGGTCCTACGAGCAGTACTTC. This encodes CASSSQVGTGSYEQYF.

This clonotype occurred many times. CDR3 protein: CASTRVATNEKLFF. The CDR3, as DNA: TGTGCCAGTACCCGGGTCGCAACTAATGAAAAACTGTTTTTT. The chain couples TRBV19 to TRBJ1-4; D uncertain. The CDR3 loop spans 14 amino acids. Germline CDR1 reads LNHDA; CDR2 reads SQIVND (reference sequence). V gave up 7 bases and J gave up 0 bases, with 9 bases separating them.

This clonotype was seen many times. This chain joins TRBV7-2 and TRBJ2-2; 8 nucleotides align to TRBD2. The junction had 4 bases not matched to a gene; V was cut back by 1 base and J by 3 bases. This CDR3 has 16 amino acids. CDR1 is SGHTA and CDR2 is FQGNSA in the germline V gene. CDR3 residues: CASSLGLAGHTGELFF. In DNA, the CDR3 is TGTGCCAGCAGCTTAGGGCTAGCGGGCCACACCGGGGAGCTGTTTTTT.

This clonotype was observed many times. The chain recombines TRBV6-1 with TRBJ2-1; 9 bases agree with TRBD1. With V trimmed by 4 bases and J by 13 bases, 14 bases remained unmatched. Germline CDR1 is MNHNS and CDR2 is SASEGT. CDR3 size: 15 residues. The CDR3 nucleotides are TGTGCCAGCAGTGTGGGGATAGGACAGGGGACCCCTCAGTTCTTC. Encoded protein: CASSVGIGQGTPQFF.

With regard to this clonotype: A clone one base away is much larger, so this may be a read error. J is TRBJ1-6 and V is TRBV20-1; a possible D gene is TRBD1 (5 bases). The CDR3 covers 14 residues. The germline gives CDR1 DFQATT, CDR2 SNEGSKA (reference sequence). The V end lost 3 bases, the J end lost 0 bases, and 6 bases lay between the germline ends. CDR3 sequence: CSARDTSYNSPLHF. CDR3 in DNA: TGCAGTGCTAGGGACACCTCCTATAATTCACCCCTCCACTTT.

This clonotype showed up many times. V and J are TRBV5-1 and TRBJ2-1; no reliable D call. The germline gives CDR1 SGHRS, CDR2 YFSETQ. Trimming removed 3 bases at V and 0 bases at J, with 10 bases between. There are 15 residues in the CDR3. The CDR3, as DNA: TGCGCCAGCAGCTCGGACGGCAGCTCCTACAATGAGCAGTTCTTC. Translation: CASSSDGSSYNEQFF.

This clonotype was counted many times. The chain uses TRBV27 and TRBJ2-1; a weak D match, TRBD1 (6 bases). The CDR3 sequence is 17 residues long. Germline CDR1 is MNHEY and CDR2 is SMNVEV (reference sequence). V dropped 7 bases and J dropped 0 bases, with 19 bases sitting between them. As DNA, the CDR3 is TGTGCCAGCACCAGTATGGGGGCCCCGCACTCCTACAATGAGCAGTTCTTC. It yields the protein CASTSMGAPHSYNEQFF.

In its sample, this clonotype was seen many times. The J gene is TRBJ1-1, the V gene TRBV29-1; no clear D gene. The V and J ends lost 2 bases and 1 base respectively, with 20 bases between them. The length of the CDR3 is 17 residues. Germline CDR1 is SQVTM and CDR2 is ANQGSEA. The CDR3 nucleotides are TGCAGCGTTGAATCGGTTGAGGTTTCTAGAAGGAACACTGAAGCTTTCTTT. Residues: CSVESVEVSRRNTEAFF. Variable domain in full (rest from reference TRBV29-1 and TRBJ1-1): SAVISQKPSRDICQRGTSLTIQCQVDSQVTMMFWYRQQPGQSLTLIATANQGSEATYESGFVIDKFPISRPNLTFSTLTVSNMSPEDSSIYLCSVESVEVSRRNTEAFFGQGTRLTVV.

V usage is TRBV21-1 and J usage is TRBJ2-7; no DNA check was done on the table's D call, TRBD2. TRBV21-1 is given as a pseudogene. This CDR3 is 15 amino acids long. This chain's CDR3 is CASSKAGGLTSEQYF. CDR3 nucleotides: TGTGCCAGCAGCAAGGCGGGAGGACTAACCTCCGAGCAGTACTTC.

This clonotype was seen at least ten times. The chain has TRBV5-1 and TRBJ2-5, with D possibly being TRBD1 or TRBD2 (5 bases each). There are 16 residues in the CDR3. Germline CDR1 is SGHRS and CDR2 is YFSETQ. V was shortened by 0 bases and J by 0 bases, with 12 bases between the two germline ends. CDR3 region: CASSLGWGTYQETQYF. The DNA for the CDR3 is TGCGCCAGCAGCTTGGGTTGGGGGACGTACCAAGAGACCCAGTACTTC.

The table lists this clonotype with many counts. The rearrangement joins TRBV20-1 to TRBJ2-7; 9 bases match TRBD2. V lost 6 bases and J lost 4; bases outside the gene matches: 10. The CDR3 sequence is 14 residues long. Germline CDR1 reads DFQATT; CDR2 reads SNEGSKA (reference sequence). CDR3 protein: CSASGVSGSYEQYF. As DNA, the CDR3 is TGCAGTGCCAGTGGGGTTAGCGGGAGTTACGAGCAGTACTTC.

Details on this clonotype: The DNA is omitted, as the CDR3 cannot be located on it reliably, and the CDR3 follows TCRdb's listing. CDR3 sequence: CASSLVGTGSDRAFF. The rearrangement uses TRBV7-2 and TRBJ2-1; TRBD1 was called by the table and not checked on the DNA. Germline-derived CDR1 and CDR2 are SGHTA and FQGNSA. The CDR3 is 15 residues long, ends included.

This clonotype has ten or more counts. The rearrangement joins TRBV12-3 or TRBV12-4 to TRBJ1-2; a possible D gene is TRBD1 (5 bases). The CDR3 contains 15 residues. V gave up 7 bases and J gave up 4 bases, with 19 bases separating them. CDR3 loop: CASIPRGGGAYGYTF. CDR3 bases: TGTGCCAGCATCCCTCGGGGCGGAGGGGCCTATGGCTACACCTTC.

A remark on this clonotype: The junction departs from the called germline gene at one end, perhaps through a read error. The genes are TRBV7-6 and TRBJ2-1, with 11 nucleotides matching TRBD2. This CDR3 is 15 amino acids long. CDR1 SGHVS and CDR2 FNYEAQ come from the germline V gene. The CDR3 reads CASSISGRVNYDQFF. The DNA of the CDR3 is TGTGCCAGCAGCATTAGCGGGAGGGTTAACTATGATCAGTTCTTC.